This TCR beta chain was recorded in a study of response to subunit inactivated influenza vaccine. TCRdb re-analysed the RT-PCR reads in MiXCR, keeping a single row per CDR3 protein. The profile shows about 650,000 distinct CDR3 sequences, 15% to 19% of them singletons. This clonotype has just a few counts. This CDR3 has 16 amino acids. V lost 6 bases to trimming and J lost 1 base; unmatched junction nucleotides: 6. Looked up from germline, CDR1 is MNHEY and CDR2 is SVGEGT. The receptor comes from a man aged 50 to 59 who received an inactivated influenza vaccine. This specimen consisted of PBMCs from blood, obtained roughly 12 days after vaccination. V usage is TRBV6-2 or TRBV6-3 and J usage is TRBJ2-2; 9 bases are shared with TRBD2. The CDR3 DNA reads as TGTGCCAGCAGGCTGGCGGGGGGGATGAACACCGGGGAGCTGTTTTTT. Protein: CASRLAGGMNTGELFF.